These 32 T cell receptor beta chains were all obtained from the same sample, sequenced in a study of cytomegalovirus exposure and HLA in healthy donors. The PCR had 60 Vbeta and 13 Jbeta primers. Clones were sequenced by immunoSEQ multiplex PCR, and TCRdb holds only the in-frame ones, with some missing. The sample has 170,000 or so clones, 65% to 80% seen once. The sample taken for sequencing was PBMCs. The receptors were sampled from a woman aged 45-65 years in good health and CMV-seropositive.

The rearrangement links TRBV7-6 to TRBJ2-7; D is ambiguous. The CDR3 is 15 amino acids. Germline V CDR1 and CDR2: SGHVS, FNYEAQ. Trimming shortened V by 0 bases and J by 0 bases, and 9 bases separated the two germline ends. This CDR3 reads CASSLAGSSSYEQYF. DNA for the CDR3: TGTGCCAGCAGCTTAGCGGGTAGCAGCTCCTACGAGCAGTACTTC.

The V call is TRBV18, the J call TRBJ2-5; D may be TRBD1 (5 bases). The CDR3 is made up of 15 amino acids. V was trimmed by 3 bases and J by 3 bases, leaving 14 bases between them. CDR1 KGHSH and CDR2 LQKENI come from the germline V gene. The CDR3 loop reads CASSPTQGPEETQYF. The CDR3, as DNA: TGTGCCAGCTCACCGACGCAGGGCCCCGAAGAGACCCAGTACTTC.

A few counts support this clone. As DNA, the CDR3 is TGTGCCAGTAGGCCTTTCCAGAACGGGGTTATCGGAAACACCATATATTTT. It translates to CASRPFQNGVIGNTIYF. The rearrangement links TRBV19 to TRBJ1-3; D unclear. Germline CDR1 is LNHDA and CDR2 is SQIVND (reference sequence). This CDR3 contains 17 residues. V was clipped by 6 bases and J by 4 bases, with 22 bases between them. The complete variable domain, with remaining parts taken from reference TRBV19 and TRBJ1-3, reads DGGITQSPKYLFRKEGQNVTLSCEQNLNHDAMYWYRQDPGQGLRLIYYSQIVNDFQKGDIAEGYSVSREKKESFPLTVTSAQKNPTAFYLCASRPFQNGVIGNTIYFGEGSWLTVV.

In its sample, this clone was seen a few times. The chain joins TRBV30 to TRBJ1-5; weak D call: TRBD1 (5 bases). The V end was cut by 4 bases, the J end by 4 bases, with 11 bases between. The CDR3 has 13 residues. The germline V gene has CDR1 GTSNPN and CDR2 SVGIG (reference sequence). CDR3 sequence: CAWTTGGNQPQHF. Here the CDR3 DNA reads TGTGCCTGGACCACCGGGGGGAATCAGCCCCAGCATTTT.

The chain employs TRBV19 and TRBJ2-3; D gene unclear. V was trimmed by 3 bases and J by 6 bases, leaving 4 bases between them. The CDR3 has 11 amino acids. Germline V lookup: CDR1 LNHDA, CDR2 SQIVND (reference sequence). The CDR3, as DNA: TGTGCCAGTAGTATTCGGGATACGCAGTATTTT. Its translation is CASSIRDTQYF.

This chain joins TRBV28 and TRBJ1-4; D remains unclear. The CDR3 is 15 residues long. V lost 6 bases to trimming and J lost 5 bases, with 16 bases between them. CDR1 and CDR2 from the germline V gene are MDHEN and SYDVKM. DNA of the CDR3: TGTGCCAGCAGCCTCGCAGGCGTGCCGAATGAAAAACTGTTTTTT. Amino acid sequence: CASSLAGVPNEKLFF.

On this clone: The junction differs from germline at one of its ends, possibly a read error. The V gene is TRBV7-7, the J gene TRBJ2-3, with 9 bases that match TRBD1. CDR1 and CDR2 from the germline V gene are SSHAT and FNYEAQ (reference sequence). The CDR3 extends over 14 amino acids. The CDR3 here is CASSRDRATDTQYF. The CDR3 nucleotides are TGTGCTAGCAGCCGGGACAGGGCCACAGATACGCAGTATTTT.

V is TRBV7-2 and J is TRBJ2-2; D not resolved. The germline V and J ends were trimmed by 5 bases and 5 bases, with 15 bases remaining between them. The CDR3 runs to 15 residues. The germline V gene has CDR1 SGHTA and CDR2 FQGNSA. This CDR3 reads CASSPPNYGTGELFF. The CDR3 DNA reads TGTGCCAGCAGCCCTCCCAACTACGGGACCGGGGAGCTGTTTTTT.

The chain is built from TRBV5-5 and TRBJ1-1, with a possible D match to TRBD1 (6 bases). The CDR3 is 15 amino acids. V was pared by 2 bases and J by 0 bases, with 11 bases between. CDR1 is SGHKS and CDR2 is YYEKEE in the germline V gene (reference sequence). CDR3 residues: CASSFQGLVNTEAFF. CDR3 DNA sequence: TGTGCCAGCAGCTTCCAGGGGCTGGTGAACACTGAAGCTTTCTTT. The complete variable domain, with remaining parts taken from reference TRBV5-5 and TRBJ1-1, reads DAGVTQSPTHLIKTRGQQVTLRCSPISGHKSVSWYQQVLGQGPQFIFQYYEKEERGRGNFPDRFSARQFPNYSSELNVNALLLGDSALYLCASSFQGLVNTEAFFGQGTRLTVV.

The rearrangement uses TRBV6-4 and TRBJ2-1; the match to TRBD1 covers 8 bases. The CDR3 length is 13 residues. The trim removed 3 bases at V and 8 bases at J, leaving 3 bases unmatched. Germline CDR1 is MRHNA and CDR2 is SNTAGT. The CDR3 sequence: CASSEDRDDEQFF. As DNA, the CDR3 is TGTGCCAGCAGTGAGGACAGGGACGATGAGCAGTTCTTC.

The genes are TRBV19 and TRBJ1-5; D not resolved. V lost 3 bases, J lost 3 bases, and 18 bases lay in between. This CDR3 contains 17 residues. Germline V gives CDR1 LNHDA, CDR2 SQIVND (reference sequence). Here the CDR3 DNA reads TGTGCCAGTAGTATTGACATACTTCCCCCGTACAATCAGCCCCAGCATTTT. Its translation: CASSIDILPPYNQPQHF.

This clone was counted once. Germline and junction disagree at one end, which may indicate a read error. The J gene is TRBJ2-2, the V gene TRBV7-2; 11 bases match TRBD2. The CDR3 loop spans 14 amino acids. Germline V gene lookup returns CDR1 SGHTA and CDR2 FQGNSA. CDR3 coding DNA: TGTGCTAGCAGCCGGACTAGCGGGACCGGGGAGCTGTTTTTT. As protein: CASSRTSGTGELFF.

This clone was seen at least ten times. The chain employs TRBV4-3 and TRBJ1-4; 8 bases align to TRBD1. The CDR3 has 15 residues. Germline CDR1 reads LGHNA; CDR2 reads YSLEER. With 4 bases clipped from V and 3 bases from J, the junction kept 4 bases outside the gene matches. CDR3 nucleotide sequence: TGCGCCAGCAGCCCGGACAGGGCTGCTAATGAAAAACTGTTTTTT. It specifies CASSPDRAANEKLFF.

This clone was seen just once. CDR3 coding DNA: TGTGCCAGCAGCCCGGACAGGCAAGAGACCCAGTACTTC. It encodes CASSPDRQETQYF. The chain couples TRBV9 to TRBJ2-5, with TRBD1 matching over 7 bases. The germline CDR1 and CDR2 sequences are SGDLS and YYNGEE. J gave up 2 bases and V 4 bases, and 2 bases lay outside the gene matches. The CDR3 length is 13 residues. Filled out from reference TRBV9 and TRBJ2-5, the complete variable domain reads DSGVTQTPKHLITATGQRVTLRCSPRSGDLSVYWYQQSLDQGLQFLIQYYNGEERAKGNILERFSAQQFPDLHSELNLSSLELGDSALYFCASSPDRQETQYFGPGTRLLVL.

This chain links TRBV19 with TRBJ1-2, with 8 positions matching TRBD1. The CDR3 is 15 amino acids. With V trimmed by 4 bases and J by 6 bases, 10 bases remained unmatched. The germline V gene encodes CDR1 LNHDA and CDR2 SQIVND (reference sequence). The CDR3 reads CASSRNRGVTHGYTF. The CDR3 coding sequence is TGTGCCAGTAGTAGAAACAGGGGGGTAACGCATGGCTACACCTTC.

CDR3 in amino acids: CASSQNTGGRDTQYF. CDR3 sequence (DNA): TGCGCCAGCAGCCAAAATACCGGAGGTCGAGATACGCAGTATTTT. This chain joins TRBV4-3 and TRBJ2-3; D perhaps matches TRBD2 (5 bases). Trimming stripped 2 bases from V and 5 bases from J, with 14 bases between. Germline assignment: CDR1 LGHNA and CDR2 YSLEER. The CDR3 loop spans 15 amino acids.

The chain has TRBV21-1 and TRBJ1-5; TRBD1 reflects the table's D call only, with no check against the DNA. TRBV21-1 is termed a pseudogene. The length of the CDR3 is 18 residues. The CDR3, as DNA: TGTGCCAGCAGCAAAGCGTCAGGGCCGCAGTATAGCAATCAGCCCCAGCATTTT. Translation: CASSKASGPQYSNQPQHF.

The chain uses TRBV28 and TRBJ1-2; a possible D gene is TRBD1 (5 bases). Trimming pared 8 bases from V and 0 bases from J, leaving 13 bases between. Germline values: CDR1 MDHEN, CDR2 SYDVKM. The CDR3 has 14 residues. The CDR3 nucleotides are TGTGCCAGCGTCCGGGGAGGGGCTAACTATGGCTACACCTTC. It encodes CASVRGGANYGYTF.

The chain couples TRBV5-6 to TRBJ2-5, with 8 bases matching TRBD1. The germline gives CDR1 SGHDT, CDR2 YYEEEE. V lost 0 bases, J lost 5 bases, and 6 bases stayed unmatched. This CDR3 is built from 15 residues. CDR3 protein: CASSLEAGGQETQYF. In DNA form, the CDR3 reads TGTGCCAGCAGCTTGGAGGCAGGGGGCCAGGAGACCCAGTACTTC.

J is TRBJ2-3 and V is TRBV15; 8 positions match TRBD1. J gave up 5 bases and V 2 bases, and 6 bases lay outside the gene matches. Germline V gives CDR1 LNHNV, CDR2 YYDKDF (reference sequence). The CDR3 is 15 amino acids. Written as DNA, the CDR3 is TGTGCCACCAGCAGAATGGGACAGGAGGGAGATACGCAGTATTTT. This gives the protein CATSRMGQEGDTQYF.

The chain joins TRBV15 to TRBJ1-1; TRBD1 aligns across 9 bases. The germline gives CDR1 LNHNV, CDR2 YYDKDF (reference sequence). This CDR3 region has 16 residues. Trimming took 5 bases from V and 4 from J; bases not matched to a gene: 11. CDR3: CATSSSHRQGGTEAFF. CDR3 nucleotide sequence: TGTGCCACCAGCTCCAGTCACAGACAGGGGGGCACTGAAGCTTTCTTT.

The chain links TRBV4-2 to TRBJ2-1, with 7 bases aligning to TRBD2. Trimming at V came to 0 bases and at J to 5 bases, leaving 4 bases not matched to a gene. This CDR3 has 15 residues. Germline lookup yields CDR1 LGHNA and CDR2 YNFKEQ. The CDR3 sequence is CASSQDRREDNEQFF. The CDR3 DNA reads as TGTGCCAGCAGCCAAGATCGACGGGAGGACAATGAGCAGTTCTTC.

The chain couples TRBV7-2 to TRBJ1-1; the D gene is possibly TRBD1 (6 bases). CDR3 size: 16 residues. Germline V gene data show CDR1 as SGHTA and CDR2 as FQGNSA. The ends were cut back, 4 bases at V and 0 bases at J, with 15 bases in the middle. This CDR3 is CASSSQGTIMNTEAFF. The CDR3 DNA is TGTGCCAGCAGCTCGCAAGGGACAATCATGAACACTGAAGCTTTCTTT.

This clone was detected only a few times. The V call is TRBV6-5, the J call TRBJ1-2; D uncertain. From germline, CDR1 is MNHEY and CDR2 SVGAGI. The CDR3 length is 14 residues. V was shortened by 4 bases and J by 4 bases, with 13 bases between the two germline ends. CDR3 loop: CASSWGDGRYGYTF. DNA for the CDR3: TGTGCCAGCAGTTGGGGAGACGGACGCTATGGCTACACCTTC.

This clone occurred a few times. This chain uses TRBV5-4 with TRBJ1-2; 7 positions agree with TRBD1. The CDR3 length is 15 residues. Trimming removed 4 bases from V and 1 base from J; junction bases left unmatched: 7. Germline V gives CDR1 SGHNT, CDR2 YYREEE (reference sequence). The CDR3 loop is CASSKEAGGNYGYTF. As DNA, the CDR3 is TGTGCCAGCAGCAAGGAGGCAGGGGGTAACTATGGCTACACCTTC.

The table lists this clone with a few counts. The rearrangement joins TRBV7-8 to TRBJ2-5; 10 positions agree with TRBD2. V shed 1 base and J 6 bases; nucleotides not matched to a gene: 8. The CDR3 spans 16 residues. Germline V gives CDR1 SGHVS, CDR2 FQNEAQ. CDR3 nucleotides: TGTGCCAGCAGCTTAGTGACAACTAGCGGGGTTAAGACCCAGTACTTC. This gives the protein CASSLVTTSGVKTQYF.

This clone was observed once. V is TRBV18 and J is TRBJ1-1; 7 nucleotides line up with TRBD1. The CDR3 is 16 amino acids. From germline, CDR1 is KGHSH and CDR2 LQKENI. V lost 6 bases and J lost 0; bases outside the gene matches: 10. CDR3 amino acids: CASSQNRGGMNTEAFF. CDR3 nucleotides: TGTGCCAGCTCGCAAAACAGGGGCGGCATGAACACTGAAGCTTTCTTT.

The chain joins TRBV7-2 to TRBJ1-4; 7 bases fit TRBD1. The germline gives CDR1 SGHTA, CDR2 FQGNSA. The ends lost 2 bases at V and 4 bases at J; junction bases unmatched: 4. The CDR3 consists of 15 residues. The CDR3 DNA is TGTGCCAGCAGCTTAACCCGGGACAGTAATGAAAAACTGTTTTTT. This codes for CASSLTRDSNEKLFF.

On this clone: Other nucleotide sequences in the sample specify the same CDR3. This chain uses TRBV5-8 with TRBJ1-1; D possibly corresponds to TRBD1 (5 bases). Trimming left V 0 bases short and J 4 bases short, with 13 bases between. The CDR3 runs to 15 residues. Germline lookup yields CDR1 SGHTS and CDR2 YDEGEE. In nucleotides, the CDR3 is TGTGCCAGCAGCTTGGCCAGGGAAGCTTTCACTGAAGCTTTCTTT. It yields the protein CASSLAREAFTEAFF.

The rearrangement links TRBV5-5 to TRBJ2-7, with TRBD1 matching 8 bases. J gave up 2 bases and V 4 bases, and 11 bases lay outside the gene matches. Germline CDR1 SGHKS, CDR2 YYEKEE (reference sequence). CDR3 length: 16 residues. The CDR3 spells CASSRGQGTQAYEQYF. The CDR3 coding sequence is TGTGCCAGCAGCCGTGGACAGGGCACACAAGCCTACGAGCAGTACTTC.

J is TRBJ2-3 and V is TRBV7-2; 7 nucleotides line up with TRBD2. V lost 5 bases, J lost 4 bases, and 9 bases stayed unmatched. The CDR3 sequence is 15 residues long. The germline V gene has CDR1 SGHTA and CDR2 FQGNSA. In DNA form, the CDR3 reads TGTGCCAGCAGCGCGAGCGGGGTAGGCGCAGATACGCAGTATTTT. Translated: CASSASGVGADTQYF.

CDR3 protein: CAWSSRGGWDTEAFF. CDR3 sequence (DNA): TGTGCCTGGAGTAGCCGCGGTGGATGGGACACTGAAGCTTTCTTT. The chain recombines TRBV30 with TRBJ1-1; D not certain. V was pared by 2 bases and J by 3 bases, with 16 bases between. The germline V gene has CDR1 GTSNPN and CDR2 SVGIG (reference sequence). This CDR3 is 15 amino acids long.